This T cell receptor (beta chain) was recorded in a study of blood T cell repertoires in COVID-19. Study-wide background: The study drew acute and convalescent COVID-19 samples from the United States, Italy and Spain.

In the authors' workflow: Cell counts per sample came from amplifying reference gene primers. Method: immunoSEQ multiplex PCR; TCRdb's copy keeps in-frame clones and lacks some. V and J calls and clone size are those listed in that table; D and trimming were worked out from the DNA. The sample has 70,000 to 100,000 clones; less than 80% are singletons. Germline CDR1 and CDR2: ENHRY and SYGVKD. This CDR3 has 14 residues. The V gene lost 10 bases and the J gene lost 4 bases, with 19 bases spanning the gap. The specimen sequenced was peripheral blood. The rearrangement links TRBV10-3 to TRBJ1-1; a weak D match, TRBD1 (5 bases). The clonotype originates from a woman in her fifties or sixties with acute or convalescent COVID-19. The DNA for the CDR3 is TGTGCCACCTCTGGAGAGGCGGGGGGCACTGAAGCTTTCTTT. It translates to CATSGEAGGTEAFF.